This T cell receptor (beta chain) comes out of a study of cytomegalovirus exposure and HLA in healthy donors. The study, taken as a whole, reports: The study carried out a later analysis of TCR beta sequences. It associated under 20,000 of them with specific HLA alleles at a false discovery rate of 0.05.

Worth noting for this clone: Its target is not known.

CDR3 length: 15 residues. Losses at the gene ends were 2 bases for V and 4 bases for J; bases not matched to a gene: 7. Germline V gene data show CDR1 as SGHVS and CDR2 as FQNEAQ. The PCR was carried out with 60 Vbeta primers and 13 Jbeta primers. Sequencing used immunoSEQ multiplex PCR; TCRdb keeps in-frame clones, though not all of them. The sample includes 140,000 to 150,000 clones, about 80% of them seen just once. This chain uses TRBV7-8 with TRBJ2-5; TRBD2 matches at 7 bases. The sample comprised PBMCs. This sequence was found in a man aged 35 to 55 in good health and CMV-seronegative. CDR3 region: CASSLPGGRGETQYF. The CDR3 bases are TGTGCCAGCAGCTTACCCGGGGGGAGGGGAGAGACCCAGTACTTC.